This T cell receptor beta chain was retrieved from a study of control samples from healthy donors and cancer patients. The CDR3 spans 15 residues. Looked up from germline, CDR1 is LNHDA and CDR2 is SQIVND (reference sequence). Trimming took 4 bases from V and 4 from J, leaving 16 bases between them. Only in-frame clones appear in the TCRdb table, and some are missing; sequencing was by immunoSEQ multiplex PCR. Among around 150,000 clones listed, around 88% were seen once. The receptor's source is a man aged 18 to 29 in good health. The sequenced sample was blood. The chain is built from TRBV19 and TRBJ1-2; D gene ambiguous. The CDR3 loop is CASSRSKGLVYGYTF. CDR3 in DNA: TGTGCCAGTAGTAGATCGAAGGGTCTCGTCTATGGCTACACCTTC.